This T cell receptor (beta chain) was recorded in a study of blood T cell repertoires in COVID-19. The V end lost 4 bases, the J end lost 3 bases, and 10 bases lay between the germline ends. The CDR3 is 14 amino acids. The germline V gene encodes CDR1 LGHDT and CDR2 YNNKEL (reference sequence). Generated by immunoSEQ multiplex PCR, the TCRdb table keeps only in-frame clones and is missing some. The table has 400,000 or so clones, nearly 90% seen once; the top ten hold approximately 2%. V and J are TRBV3-1 (or the pseudogene TRBV3-2) and TRBJ1-5; unclear D gene. The sequencing input was PBMCs or T cells enriched from blood (not recorded which). The receptor was isolated from a woman aged 35 to 49 with acute COVID-19. The CDR3, as DNA: TGTGCCAGCAGCCCGGACTTTCCCAATCAGCCCCAGCATTTT. This codes for CASSPDFPNQPQHF.